What follows is one T cell receptor beta chain and its context. This sample was taken from a study of control samples from healthy donors and cancer patients. Generated by immunoSEQ multiplex PCR, the TCRdb table keeps only in-frame clones and is missing some. The data show about 120,000 clones, 88% seen once. V gave up 4 bases and J gave up 4 bases; unmatched junction bases: 3. The germline V gene encodes CDR1 SGHTA and CDR2 FQGNSA. The CDR3 sequence is 13 residues long. The sequence was obtained from a woman in her 70s in good health. The sample taken for sequencing was blood. The rearrangement uses TRBV7-2 and TRBJ1-2, with TRBD1 matching 7 bases. CDR3 nucleotides: TGTGCCAGCAGCTCCGGGACAGCCTATGGCTACACCTTC. Protein sequence: CASSSGTAYGYTF.